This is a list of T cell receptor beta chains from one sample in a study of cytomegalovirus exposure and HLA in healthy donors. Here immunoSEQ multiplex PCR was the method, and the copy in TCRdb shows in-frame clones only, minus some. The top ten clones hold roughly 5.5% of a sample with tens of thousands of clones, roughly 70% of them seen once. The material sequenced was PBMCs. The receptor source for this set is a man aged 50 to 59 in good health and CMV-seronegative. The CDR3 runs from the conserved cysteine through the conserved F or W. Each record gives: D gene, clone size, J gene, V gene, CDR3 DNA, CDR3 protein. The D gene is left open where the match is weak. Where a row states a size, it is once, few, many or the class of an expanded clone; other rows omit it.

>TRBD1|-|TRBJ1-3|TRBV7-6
TGTGCCAGCAGCTTCGGACAGGCCCCATTCTCTGGAAACACCATATATTTT
CASSFGQAPFSGNTIYF
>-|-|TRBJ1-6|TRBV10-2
TGCGCCAGCCAGGGAAATAATTCACCCCTCCACTTT
CASQGNNSPLHF
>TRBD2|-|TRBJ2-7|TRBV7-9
TGTGCCAGCAGCGGAGGACTAGTAACCTACGAGCAGTACTTC
CASSGGLVTYEQYF
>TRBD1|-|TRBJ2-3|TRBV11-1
TGTGCCAGCAGCTCCTCCCCGACAGGGAAAACAGATACGCAGTATTTT
CASSSSPTGKTDTQYF
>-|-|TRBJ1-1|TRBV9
TGTGCCAGCAGAAAGGAGGACACTGAAGCTTTCTTT
CASRKEDTEAFF
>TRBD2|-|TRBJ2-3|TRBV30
TGTGCCTGGAGTCCCGGGACTACGTCCGGAGATACGCAGTATTTT
CAWSPGTTSGDTQYF
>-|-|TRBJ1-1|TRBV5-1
TGCGCCAGCAGCTTGTCTGTAGGCCGGGGACTAAACGAGGAAGCTTTCTTT
CASSLSVGRGLNEEAFF
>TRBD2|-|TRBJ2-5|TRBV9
TGTGCCAGCAGCGTAGATGGACTAGCGGAGACCCAGTACTTC
CASSVDGLAETQYF
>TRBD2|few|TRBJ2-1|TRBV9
TGTGCCAGCAGCGGCCGACTAGCGGGGGACAATGAGCAGTTCTTC
CASSGRLAGDNEQFF
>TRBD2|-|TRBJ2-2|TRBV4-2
TGTGCCAGCAGCCAAGATCCGGCTAGCGGGGGGTCTAACACCGGGGAGCTGTTTTTT
CASSQDPASGGSNTGELFF
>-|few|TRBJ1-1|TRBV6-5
TGTGCCAGCACCAATCCGGACGGGGGGAACACTGAAGCTTTCTTT
CASTNPDGGNTEAFF
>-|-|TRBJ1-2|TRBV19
TGTGCCAGTAAAACTCCAGGCGCCAACTATGGCTACACCTTC
CASKTPGANYGYTF
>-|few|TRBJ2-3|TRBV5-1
TGCGCCAGCAGCTCGGGGGGTGGGGGCGGCACAGATACGCAGTATTTT
CASSSGGGGGTDTQYF
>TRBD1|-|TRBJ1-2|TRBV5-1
TGCGCCAGCAGCTTGGAGGGACAGGGTACTATTGGCTACACCTTC
CASSLEGQGTIGYTF
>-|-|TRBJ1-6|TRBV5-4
TGTGCCAGCAGCTCTGGGGGCGGCGTTGGTTCACCCCTCCACTTT
CASSSGGGVGSPLHF
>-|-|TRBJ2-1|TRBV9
TGTGCCAGCAGCGTAGCACAGAGTGGCTACAATGAGCAGTTCTTC
CASSVAQSGYNEQFF